This TCR beta chain emerged from a study of CD8 T cells in ankylosing spondylitis (dated by TCRdb to between 2016 and 2019). About the full investigation: To find TCR variants linked to disease, the study profiled T cell receptor beta repertoires in ankylosing spondylitis patients and healthy donors. The full study cohort was made up of about two dozen ankylosing spondylitis patients and about a hundred healthy donors. Peripheral blood samples were taken, and synovial fluid was additionally collected from ankylosing spondylitis patients. Overall study outcomes, separate from this receptor: Some TCR beta motif variants had previously been reported in synovial fluid and blood of reactive arthritis patients, which suggested common disease-initiation mechanisms. The disease-linked clones showed a CD8+ phenotype and occurred at relatively low frequencies in peripheral blood. Blood from ankylosing spondylitis patients appeared to be characterized by a TCR beta motif composed of roughly 8 highly homologous amino acid variants. According to the report, matched synovial fluid samples from ankylosing spondylitis patients were significantly enriched for the disease-linked clones.

At the junction V is shortened by 7 bases and J by 4 bases, with 17 bases in between. From the cysteine up to the phenylalanine, the CDR3 has a length of 16 residues. Just the 48-base CDR3 DNA is kept, in frame starting at base 1. CDR1 is given as SGHAT and CDR2 as FQNNGV, both from the germline V gene. The instrument was an Illumina HiSeq 2500. Quantitative 5'-RACE with molecular barcodes was the method used to prepare the TCR beta libraries. The paper's processing steps were these. A new computational method based on a probabilistic model of VDJ rearrangement was used to identify disease-linked TCR variants. The raw public reads went through TCRdb reprocessing: fastp at Q25, MiXCR clone calling, in-frame beta chains kept. Entries that share a CDR3 protein sequence are merged under the most common genes and DNA. The V and J calls come from TCRdb's annotation, not from the publication. Across this sample there are about 240,000 distinct CDR3 sequences, with roughly a quarter seen only once. Of the sample, 0.5% to 0.75% is held by the ten largest clones.

About this clonotype: The specificity of this receptor is unknown. No clone much larger than this one lies a single base away; base qualities are absent.

The sequencing sample was made of blood, either unsorted or a sorted T cell fraction (not recorded which). The chain couples TRBV11-2 to TRBJ2-6; the D element could tentatively be TRBD1 or TRBD2, as 6 bases agree for each. The sequence derives from a male donor with ankylosing spondylitis or in good health (not recorded which). The CDR3 region: CASTPGWGAGANVLTF. The bases read TGTGCCAGCACCCCAGGGTGGGGGGCCGGGGCCAACGTCCTGACTTTC.